The sequence of this T cell receptor (beta chain) was determined in a study of shared clonotypes between healthy human individuals. This CDR3 has 13 residues. V lost 3 bases and J lost 5, with 11 bases in between. Germline assignment: CDR1 MGHRA and CDR2 YSYEKL. The table came from immunoSEQ multiplex PCR; TCRdb's copy has only in-frame clones and leaves some out. The sample includes 1.4 million or so clones, approximately 98.5% seen only once; the top ten take about 0.4%. This receptor was identified in a man in his thirties or forties in good health. What was sequenced was naive CD4+ T cells sorted from blood. Subset specified: CD45RA+ positively selected. The chain combines TRBV4-1 with TRBJ2-7; D assignment may be TRBD1 or TRBD2 (6 bases each). The CDR3 DNA reads TGCGCCAGCAGCCACCTAGGGGGGAACGAGCAGTACTTC. Encoded protein: CASSHLGGNEQYF.